This T cell receptor beta chain stems from a study of blood T cells in healthy people across ages. Study results and caveats: Estimated diversity across one million T cells was deemed an underestimate. Strongly correlated with naive T cell percentage was TCR beta diversity.

The CDR3 is 15 amino acids. Trimming removed 1 base at V and 9 bases at J, with 16 bases between. The donors, healthy Caucasians from Russia, were aged roughly 6 to 90. The total RNA that was extracted per sample amounted to at least 5 micrograms. Alongside a J-beta primer mix, a sample-barcoded 5' primer served in a second PCR lasting roughly 6 to 11 cycles. In TCRdb, the 5' RACE reads were re-called with MiXCR into one record per CDR3 protein. The sample records around 970,000 distinct CDR3 sequences, just over 50% being singletons. This clonotype has more than one count but fewer than ten. The antigen is unknown.

The source is a woman aged 55-69 years in good health. Specimen: blood. This chain links TRBV12-3 or TRBV12-4 with TRBJ2-1, with a weak D call TRBD2 (5 bases). CDR3 sequence (DNA): TGTGCCAGCAGTTTAGTGGCGGGTAGCTTGGGTGAGCAGTTCTTC. Protein product: CASSLVAGSLGEQFF.